The clone carrying this T cell receptor beta chain was observed at least ten times. This specimen comes from a study of T cells in Graves' hyperthyroidism and ophthalmopathy. CDR1 is SGHAT, CDR2 FQDESV, per germline (reference sequence). J was trimmed by 3 bases and V by 5 bases; bases with no gene match: 3. CDR3 length: 14 amino acids. Researchers took RNA transcripts and amplified the TCR beta CDR3 regions from them. In the first-round RT-PCR of the TCR CDR3, the HTBI primer set was used. TCRdb passed the multiplex PCR reads through MiXCR, listing each CDR3 protein once. Among 300,000 to 450,000 distinct CDR3 sequences listed, about 13% were seen once. The hyperthyroidism patients had all been newly diagnosed, and their disease duration was under 2 months. Their ages ranged from 18 to 65 years. Each diagnosis was grounded in clinical symptoms, serum thyroxine and TRAb, thyroid ultrasound, and orbital computed tomography.

The specimen sequenced was blood. J is TRBJ1-2 and V is TRBV11-1; TRBD1 agrees at 10 bases. This TCR derives from a man aged 25 to 40 with Graves' hyperthyroidism that later progressed to Graves' ophthalmopathy. In DNA, the CDR3 is TGTGCCAGCAGCCCGGACAGGGGGGACTATGGCTACACCTTC. Translation gives CASSPDRGDYGYTF.